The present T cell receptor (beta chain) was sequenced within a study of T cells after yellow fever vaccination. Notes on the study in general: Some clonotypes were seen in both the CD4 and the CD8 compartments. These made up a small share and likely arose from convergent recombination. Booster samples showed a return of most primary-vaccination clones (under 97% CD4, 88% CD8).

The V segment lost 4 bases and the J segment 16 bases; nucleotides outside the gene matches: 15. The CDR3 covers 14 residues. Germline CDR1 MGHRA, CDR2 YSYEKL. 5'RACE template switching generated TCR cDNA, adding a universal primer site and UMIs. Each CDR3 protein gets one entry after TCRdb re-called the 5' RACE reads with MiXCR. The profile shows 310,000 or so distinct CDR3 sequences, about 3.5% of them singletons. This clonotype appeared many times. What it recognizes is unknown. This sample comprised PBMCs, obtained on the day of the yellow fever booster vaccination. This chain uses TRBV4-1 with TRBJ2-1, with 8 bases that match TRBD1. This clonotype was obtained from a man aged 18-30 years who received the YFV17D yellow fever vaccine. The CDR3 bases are TGCGCCAGCAGCCTCCTCACCACAGGGGGAATTGTATTCTTC. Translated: CASSLLTTGGIVFF.